These T cell receptor beta chains were read from a single sample in a study of blood T cell repertoires in COVID-19. The protocol was immunoSEQ multiplex PCR, while the TCRdb copy is restricted to in-frame clones and leaves out a portion. The data show 250,000 to 350,000 clones, approximately 88% seen once. Material for sequencing was peripheral blood. The origin of the receptors is a human donor with COVID-19, enrolled during active disease. The donor label of this sample is uncertain. Both conserved end residues are part of each CDR3. D genes are given only for firm matches. Where a row states a size, it is once, few, many or the class of an expanded clone; other rows omit it.

cdr3_aa cdr3_nt clone_size v_call d_call j_call
CASSIAGGPYEQYF TGTGCCAGTAGTATAGCGGGAGGGCCCTACGAGCAGTACTTC NA TRBV19 TRBD2 TRBJ2-7
CASSFQPGDEQFF TGTGCTAGCAGCTTCCAACCGGGGGATGAGCAGTTCTTC NA TRBV7-7 NA TRBJ2-1
CATSRDGGQGGNQPQHF TGTGCCACCAGCAGAGATGGGGGACAGGGGGGCAATCAGCCCCAGCATTTT few TRBV15 TRBD1 TRBJ1-5
CASGGLTQETQYF TGTGCCAGTGGGGGCCTAACCCAAGAGACCCAGTACTTC NA TRBV19 NA TRBJ2-5
CASSTDNSYEQYF TGTGCCAGTAGTACCGACAACAGCTACGAGCAGTACTTC NA TRBV19 NA TRBJ2-7
CASRDRTSRITEAFF TGTGCCAGCAGAGACAGGACATCCCGGATTACTGAAGCTTTCTTT few TRBV7-9 NA TRBJ1-1
CATSETSGTTGELFF TGTGCCACCAGTGAAACTAGCGGGACGACCGGGGAGCTGTTTTTT once TRBV24-1 TRBD2 TRBJ2-2
CASSHGGLAGEETQYF TGTGCCAGCAGCCATGGAGGGCTAGCGGGAGAAGAGACCCAGTACTTC NA TRBV9 TRBD2 TRBJ2-5
CASSLGRGEQFF TGTGCCAGTAGCCTAGGTCGAGGGGAGCAGTTCTTC NA TRBV19 NA TRBJ2-1
CASSLQPGVGQPQHF TGTGCCAGCTCTCTCCAACCCGGGGTAGGACAGCCCCAGCATTTT NA TRBV18 NA TRBJ1-5
CASSLRQGVYTDTQYF TGTGCCAGCAGCTTGCGACAGGGGGTATACACAGATACGCAGTATTTT NA TRBV7-2 TRBD1 TRBJ2-3
CASSEAGRVTEAFF TGTGCCAGCAGTGAAGCAGGGAGGGTCACTGAAGCTTTCTTT NA TRBV6-1 NA TRBJ1-1
CASSFTGIDTQYF TGTGCCAGCAGCTTTACAGGGATAGATACGCAGTATTTT NA TRBV7-3 NA TRBJ2-3
CASSLVAGSNEKLFF TGTGCCAGCAGCTTAGTGGCAGGGTCTAATGAAAAACTGTTTTTT NA TRBV7-2 NA TRBJ1-4
CASSLPGTGINNEQFF TGTGCCAGCAGCTTACCCGGGACAGGGATAAACAATGAGCAGTTCTTC NA TRBV7-8 TRBD1 TRBJ2-1
CASSTGLADSTDTQYF TGTGCCAGCAGTACCGGACTAGCGGATAGCACAGATACGCAGTATTTT many TRBV2 TRBD2 TRBJ2-3
CASSLGGDTGELFF TGTGCCAGCAGCTTAGGAGGTGACACCGGGGAGCTGTTTTTT NA TRBV7-2 NA TRBJ2-2
CASSYLAGADTQYF TGTGCCAGCAGTTACCTAGCGGGAGCGGATACGCAGTATTTT NA TRBV6-5 TRBD2 TRBJ2-3
CASSQGRGRTGELFF TGTGCCAGCAGCCAAGGGAGGGGGCGCACCGGGGAGCTGTTTTTT NA TRBV3-1/TRBV3-2 NA TRBJ2-2
CASSQVRRGNEQFF TGTGCCAGCAGCCAAGTACGGCGGGGCAATGAGCAGTTCTTC NA TRBV3-1/TRBV3-2 NA TRBJ2-1
CASSIGTSGRALETQYF TGCGCCAGCAGCATCGGGACTAGCGGGAGGGCCCTGGAGACCCAGTACTTC NA TRBV5-1 TRBD2 TRBJ2-5
CASSLGSTGGSYEQYF TGTGCCAGCAGCTTAGGCTCGACAGGGGGATCCTACGAGCAGTACTTC NA TRBV13 TRBD1 TRBJ2-7
CASSRRLALTYEQYF TGTGCCAGCAGCAGAAGACTAGCGCTTACCTACGAGCAGTACTTC once TRBV21-1 NA TRBJ2-7
CASSYRPGTSGRASGELFF TGTGCCAGCAGCTACCGTCCCGGGACTAGCGGGAGGGCCTCCGGGGAGCTGTTTTTT NA TRBV11-2 TRBD2 TRBJ2-2
CASSLSGPDGYTF TGTGCCAGCAGCTTATCAGGGCCCGATGGCTACACCTTC NA TRBV7-9 NA TRBJ1-2
CASSQQANSGANVLTF TGTGCCAGCAGCCAACAGGCGAACTCTGGGGCCAACGTCCTGACTTTC NA TRBV4-2 NA TRBJ2-6
CASSQYEGNTQYF TGTGCCAGCAGCCAATACGAGGGCAATACGCAGTATTTT NA TRBV14 NA TRBJ2-3
CASSETRRGGYNEQFF TGTGCCAGCAGTGAAACCCGGAGGGGCGGCTACAATGAGCAGTTCTTC NA TRBV25-1 NA TRBJ2-1
CASGSLEFTGELFF TGTGCTAGTGGTTCCCTAGAGTTCACCGGGGAGCTGTTTTTT few TRBV12-5 NA TRBJ2-2
CASSYSSNQPQHF TGTGCCAGCAGTTACTCCTCGAATCAGCCCCAGCATTTT NA TRBV6-5 NA TRBJ1-5
CASSATRKNTEAFF TGTGCCAGCAGTGCTACGCGGAAGAACACTGAAGCTTTCTTT NA TRBV25-1 NA TRBJ1-1
CASSHAQGLAYEQYF TGTGCCAGCAGTCACGCACAGGGATTAGCCTACGAGCAGTACTTC NA TRBV28 NA TRBJ2-7
CASSLQTGSNTGELFF TGTGCCAGCAGCCTACAGACAGGTTCGAACACCGGGGAGCTGTTTTTT NA TRBV11-2 NA TRBJ2-2
CASSPGQGPSYEQYF TGTGCCAGCAGCCCGGGACAGGGTCCCTCCTACGAGCAGTACTTC NA TRBV11-3 TRBD1 TRBJ2-7
CASRQVNEQFF TGTGCCAGCAGACAAGTCAATGAGCAGTTCTTC NA TRBV6-5 NA TRBJ2-1
CASSPGTGRSYNEQFF TGTGCCAGCAGCCCAGGGACAGGGCGATCCTACAATGAGCAGTTCTTC NA TRBV5-4 TRBD1 TRBJ2-1
CASSMWGGANQPQHF TGTGCCAGTAGTATGTGGGGGGGGGCCAATCAGCCCCAGCATTTT once TRBV19 NA TRBJ1-5
CSAIRTPEAFF TGCAGTGCCATTAGGACACCTGAAGCTTTCTTT NA TRBV20-1 NA TRBJ1-1
CASSLDAGDDTQYF TGTGCCAGCAGCTTGGATGCAGGGGACGATACGCAGTATTTT NA TRBV5-4 NA TRBJ2-3
CASSQLDRGTEAFF TGTGCCAGCAGCCAACTCGACAGGGGCACTGAAGCTTTCTTT NA TRBV3-1/TRBV3-2 TRBD1 TRBJ1-1
CASSGRVSRVFF TGTGCCAGCAGCGGGAGGGTGTCTCGGGTTTTCTTT NA TRBV11-3 NA TRBJ1-1
CASSLSGLDNSPLHF TGTGCCAGCAGCTTATCGGGACTTGATAATTCACCCCTCCACTTT NA TRBV11-1 NA TRBJ1-6